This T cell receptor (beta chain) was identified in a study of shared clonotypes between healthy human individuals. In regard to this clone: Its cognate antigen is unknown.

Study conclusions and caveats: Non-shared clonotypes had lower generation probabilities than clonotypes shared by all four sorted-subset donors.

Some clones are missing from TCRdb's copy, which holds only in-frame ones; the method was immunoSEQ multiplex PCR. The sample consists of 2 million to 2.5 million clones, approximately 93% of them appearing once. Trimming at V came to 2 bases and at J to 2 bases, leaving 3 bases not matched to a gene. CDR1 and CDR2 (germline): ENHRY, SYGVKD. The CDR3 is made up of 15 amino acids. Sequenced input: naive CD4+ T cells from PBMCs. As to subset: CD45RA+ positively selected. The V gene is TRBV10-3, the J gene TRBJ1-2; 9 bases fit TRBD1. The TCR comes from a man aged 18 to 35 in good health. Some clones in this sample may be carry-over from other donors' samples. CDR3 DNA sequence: TGTGCCATCAGTGAGAAGACAGGGGGAAACTATGGCTACACCTTC. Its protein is CAISEKTGGNYGYTF.